This is a list of T cell receptor beta chains from one sample in a study of CD8 T cells in ankylosing spondylitis. TCRdb ran MiXCR on the 5' RACE reads and lists one entry per CDR3 protein. Of more than 500,000 distinct CDR3 sequences in the sample, over 4% were seen once. Source material: blood, either unsorted or a sorted T cell fraction (not recorded which). The receptor set was obtained from a male donor with ankylosing spondylitis. Each CDR3 is given with its conserved first and last residue. D genes are given only for firm matches. Clone size appears in some rows only: once, few, many, or a class for an expanded clone.

cdr3_nt: TGTGCCAGCAGCTTGGACGATTCACCCCTCCACTTT; cdr3_aa: CASSLDDSPLHF; clone_size: many; d_call: .; j_call: TRBJ1-6; v_call: TRBV7-9
cdr3_nt: TGTGCCAGCAGTGTCGACACGAGGAACCAGCCCCAGCATTTT; cdr3_aa: CASSVDTRNQPQHF; clone_size: many; d_call: .; j_call: TRBJ1-5; v_call: TRBV28
cdr3_nt: TGTGCCAGCAGCTCGGCCCCTTTCTACAGGGATGGCTACACCTTC; cdr3_aa: CASSSAPFYRDGYTF; clone_size: many; d_call: .; j_call: TRBJ1-2; v_call: TRBV7-9
cdr3_nt: TGCGCCAGCAGCCGGACAGGGAGTAGGGATTCACCCCTCCACTTT; cdr3_aa: CASSRTGSRDSPLHF; clone_size: many; d_call: TRBD1; j_call: TRBJ1-6; v_call: TRBV5-1
cdr3_nt: TGTGCCAGCAGCCCAAAACTCCAAGGCCCTGGGGCTTTCTTT; cdr3_aa: CASSPKLQGPGAFF; clone_size: many; d_call: .; j_call: TRBJ1-1; v_call: TRBV4-2
cdr3_nt: TGTGCCAGCAGCGGTAGTGCCGTAAATGAGCAGTTCTTC; cdr3_aa: CASSGSAVNEQFF; clone_size: few; d_call: .; j_call: TRBJ2-1; v_call: TRBV7-6
cdr3_nt: TGTGCCATCAGTGCGAAACAGCAAGCTAACTATGGCTACACCTTC; cdr3_aa: CAISAKQQANYGYTF; clone_size: many; d_call: .; j_call: TRBJ1-2; v_call: TRBV10-3
cdr3_nt: TGCGCCAGCACCCCCGGGAAGGGGACAGATACGCAGTATTTT; cdr3_aa: CASTPGKGTDTQYF; clone_size: many; d_call: .; j_call: TRBJ2-3; v_call: TRBV5-1
cdr3_nt: TGCAGTGCTAGGCGGGGGCCCTATTACAATGAGCAGTTCTTC; cdr3_aa: CSARRGPYYNEQFF; clone_size: few; d_call: .; j_call: TRBJ2-1; v_call: TRBV20-1
cdr3_nt: TGCGCCAGCAGCTTGGGCAACAGGGGGCCGGGGAATGAGCAGTTCTTC; cdr3_aa: CASSLGNRGPGNEQFF; clone_size: many; d_call: TRBD1; j_call: TRBJ2-1; v_call: TRBV5-1
cdr3_nt: TGTGCCACCGCCCGGGGAGGGCCAGATACGCAGTATTTT; cdr3_aa: CATARGGPDTQYF; clone_size: many; d_call: TRBD2; j_call: TRBJ2-3; v_call: TRBV24-1
cdr3_nt: TGCGCCAGCAGCTTGAGACTAGCGGGGGCCTCAGACTACGAGCAGTACTTC; cdr3_aa: CASSLRLAGASDYEQYF; clone_size: many; d_call: TRBD2; j_call: TRBJ2-7; v_call: TRBV5-1
cdr3_nt: TGCAGTGCTAGCAGTTTGATTGTCAATGAGCAGTTCTTC; cdr3_aa: CSASSLIVNEQFF; clone_size: many; d_call: .; j_call: TRBJ2-1; v_call: TRBV20-1
cdr3_nt: TGTGCCAGCTCCGGACTAGTTCCCTACGAGCAGTACTTC; cdr3_aa: CASSGLVPYEQYF; clone_size: few; d_call: TRBD2; j_call: TRBJ2-7; v_call: TRBV12-3/TRBV12-4
cdr3_nt: TGTGCCAGCAGGATGAGCGGGAGGGCGAGCAATGAGCAGTTCTTC; cdr3_aa: CASRMSGRASNEQFF; clone_size: many; d_call: TRBD2; j_call: TRBJ2-1; v_call: TRBV28
cdr3_nt: TGTGCCAGCAGCTTAGTTTGGGACAGCTCCTACGAGCAGTACTTC; cdr3_aa: CASSLVWDSSYEQYF; clone_size: many; d_call: TRBD1; j_call: TRBJ2-7; v_call: TRBV7-2
cdr3_nt: TGTGCCAGCAGCAACGGGGGGGCCGACAATGAGCAGTTCTTC; cdr3_aa: CASSNGGADNEQFF; clone_size: many; d_call: TRBD2; j_call: TRBJ2-1; v_call: TRBV13
cdr3_nt: TGTGCCAGCAGCTTGGCAGCCGGATTCTACGAGCAGTACTTC; cdr3_aa: CASSLAAGFYEQYF; clone_size: few; d_call: .; j_call: TRBJ2-7; v_call: TRBV5-5
cdr3_nt: TGCAGTGCTCTAACAAACACAGGGGGCGGCAATCAGCCCCAGCATTTT; cdr3_aa: CSALTNTGGGNQPQHF; clone_size: many; d_call: TRBD1; j_call: TRBJ1-5; v_call: TRBV20-1
cdr3_nt: TGCGCCAGCAGCTTGGCCAGGTGGGGGGGCAGTGACGAGCAGTACTTC; cdr3_aa: CASSLARWGGSDEQYF; clone_size: many; d_call: .; j_call: TRBJ2-7; v_call: TRBV5-1
cdr3_nt: TGTGCCACCAGCAAGGGAGAAGCGGGAGAAGAGACCCAGTACTTC; cdr3_aa: CATSKGEAGEETQYF; clone_size: many; d_call: TRBD2; j_call: TRBJ2-5; v_call: TRBV15
cdr3_nt: TGTGCCACCAGTGATTTGGGTGGGACCGGGGAGCTGTTTTTT; cdr3_aa: CATSDLGGTGELFF; clone_size: many; d_call: .; j_call: TRBJ2-2; v_call: TRBV24-1
cdr3_nt: TGTGCCAGCAGCTGGGGAATTGAAGCTTTCTTT; cdr3_aa: CASSWGIEAFF; clone_size: many; d_call: .; j_call: TRBJ1-1; v_call: TRBV7-2
cdr3_nt: TGTGCCAGCAGCCAAGCTGGGGTGGGCCCCTACAATGAGCAGTTCTTC; cdr3_aa: CASSQAGVGPYNEQFF; clone_size: many; d_call: .; j_call: TRBJ2-1; v_call: TRBV3-1
cdr3_nt: TGTGCCACCAGCAGAGATTTCGGCACTGAAGCTTTCTTT; cdr3_aa: CATSRDFGTEAFF; clone_size: many; d_call: .; j_call: TRBJ1-1; v_call: TRBV15
cdr3_nt: TGTGCCACCAGCAGAGATCCGGGGATGAATCAGCCCCAGCATTTT; cdr3_aa: CATSRDPGMNQPQHF; clone_size: many; d_call: .; j_call: TRBJ1-5; v_call: TRBV15
cdr3_nt: TGTGCCACCACTCGGCAGGGCTTCGGCTACACCTTC; cdr3_aa: CATTRQGFGYTF; clone_size: many; d_call: .; j_call: TRBJ1-2; v_call: TRBV7-8
cdr3_nt: TGTGCCAGCAGCGGGACCTTGGCCAGGGACAATGAGCAGTTCTTC; cdr3_aa: CASSGTLARDNEQFF; clone_size: many; d_call: .; j_call: TRBJ2-1; v_call: TRBV7-9
cdr3_nt: TGTGCCAGCAGTTTTCACGGGACAGGGGATAGGAACACCATATATTTT; cdr3_aa: CASSFHGTGDRNTIYF; clone_size: many; d_call: TRBD1; j_call: TRBJ1-3; v_call: TRBV12-3/TRBV12-4
cdr3_nt: TGTGCCACCAGCAGAGAGTCCCGGGACATTTACGAGCAGTACTTC; cdr3_aa: CATSRESRDIYEQYF; clone_size: many; d_call: .; j_call: TRBJ2-7; v_call: TRBV15
cdr3_nt: TGCGCCAGCAGCTTGTATGCCCAATCCAATGAGCAGTTCTTC; cdr3_aa: CASSLYAQSNEQFF; clone_size: many; d_call: .; j_call: TRBJ2-1; v_call: TRBV5-1
cdr3_nt: TGTGCCAGCAGCTTTGTTACTTCTGACACCATATATTTT; cdr3_aa: CASSFVTSDTIYF; clone_size: .; d_call: .; j_call: TRBJ1-3; v_call: TRBV7-9
cdr3_nt: TGCAGCGTTCTGGGGGCCTACAATGAGCAGTTCTTC; cdr3_aa: CSVLGAYNEQFF; clone_size: many; d_call: .; j_call: TRBJ2-1; v_call: TRBV29-1
cdr3_nt: TGTGCCAGCAGTGGAACCGGGACTGCCTCCTACGAGCAGTACTTC; cdr3_aa: CASSGTGTASYEQYF; clone_size: many; d_call: .; j_call: TRBJ2-7; v_call: TRBV28
cdr3_nt: TGTGCCAGCAGTCAGGAGAACAGCTACAGCAAACTGTTTTTT; cdr3_aa: CASSQENSYSKLFF; clone_size: .; d_call: .; j_call: TRBJ1-4; v_call: TRBV28
cdr3_nt: TGTGCCAGCAGCCTTGAAGACAGGGTGGGGACTGAAGCTTTCTTT; cdr3_aa: CASSLEDRVGTEAFF; clone_size: many; d_call: TRBD1; j_call: TRBJ1-1; v_call: TRBV7-9
cdr3_nt: TGCGCCAGCAGCGTGGCTACAGGGGTGGCTGAAGCTTTCTTT; cdr3_aa: CASSVATGVAEAFF; clone_size: many; d_call: TRBD1; j_call: TRBJ1-1; v_call: TRBV5-1
cdr3_nt: TGTGCCACCAGCAGACGCAGGACTAGCGGGGGTAATGAGCAGTTCTTC; cdr3_aa: CATSRRRTSGGNEQFF; clone_size: many; d_call: TRBD2; j_call: TRBJ2-1; v_call: TRBV15
cdr3_nt: TGCAGTGCTAGGAGGACTAGCGGGAGTACTGAGCAGTTCTTC; cdr3_aa: CSARRTSGSTEQFF; clone_size: many; d_call: TRBD2; j_call: TRBJ2-1; v_call: TRBV20-1
cdr3_nt: TGCAGTGCTAGCAGGGGGGATAATGGCTACACCTTC; cdr3_aa: CSASRGDNGYTF; clone_size: many; d_call: TRBD1; j_call: TRBJ1-2; v_call: TRBV20-1
cdr3_nt: TGTGCCAGCAGCTCCCGGGGAGGGAATAGATACAATGAGCAGTTCTTC; cdr3_aa: CASSSRGGNRYNEQFF; clone_size: many; d_call: TRBD2; j_call: TRBJ2-1; v_call: TRBV11-3
cdr3_nt: TGTGCCAGCAGTATCGACGGTTTTCTGAACACTGAAGCTTTCTTT; cdr3_aa: CASSIDGFLNTEAFF; clone_size: many; d_call: .; j_call: TRBJ1-1; v_call: TRBV27
cdr3_nt: TGTGCCAGCAGCTTTGATGAGCAGTTCTTC; cdr3_aa: CASSFDEQFF; clone_size: many; d_call: .; j_call: TRBJ2-1; v_call: TRBV7-9
cdr3_nt: TGTGCCAGCGCCTATGTCAATGGGGCAGATACGCAGTATTTT; cdr3_aa: CASAYVNGADTQYF; clone_size: few; d_call: .; j_call: TRBJ2-3; v_call: TRBV6-1
cdr3_nt: TGCGCCAGCAGCTTGGGGGCGGGGGCGCGCAACTATGGCTACACCTTC; cdr3_aa: CASSLGAGARNYGYTF; clone_size: many; d_call: .; j_call: TRBJ1-2; v_call: TRBV5-1
cdr3_nt: TGCAGTGCAGAGGACTACCAAGAGACCCAGTACTTC; cdr3_aa: CSAEDYQETQYF; clone_size: .; d_call: .; j_call: TRBJ2-5; v_call: TRBV20-1
cdr3_nt: TGCAGTGCGGAACTAGCGGGGGTCCAAGAGACCCAGTACTTC; cdr3_aa: CSAELAGVQETQYF; clone_size: many; d_call: TRBD2; j_call: TRBJ2-5; v_call: TRBV20-1
cdr3_nt: TGTGCCACCCAACATTTGAGGACTAGCGCGGAGACCCAGTACTTC; cdr3_aa: CATQHLRTSAETQYF; clone_size: many; d_call: TRBD2; j_call: TRBJ2-5; v_call: TRBV7-9
cdr3_nt: TGTGCCAGCAGCGTAGAGGGGGGACCGCTTCCTAACTATGGCTACACCTTC; cdr3_aa: CASSVEGGPLPNYGYTF; clone_size: many; d_call: .; j_call: TRBJ1-2; v_call: TRBV9
cdr3_nt: TGTGCCATCAGTGATCTGGATTCACCCCTCCACTTT; cdr3_aa: CAISDLDSPLHF; clone_size: many; d_call: .; j_call: TRBJ1-6; v_call: TRBV10-3
cdr3_nt: TGCGCCAGCAGCTTGGCGACAAGGGCGACCGGGGAGCTGTTTTTT; cdr3_aa: CASSLATRATGELFF; clone_size: many; d_call: .; j_call: TRBJ2-2; v_call: TRBV4-3
cdr3_nt: TGTGCCAGCAGCCAGGGACAGGTCGCCTCTGGGGCCAACGTCCTGACTTTC; cdr3_aa: CASSQGQVASGANVLTF; clone_size: few; d_call: TRBD1; j_call: TRBJ2-6; v_call: TRBV7-8
cdr3_nt: TGTGCCAGCAACCCCCCGGGTTTAAAAAGCTACGAGCAGTACTTC; cdr3_aa: CASNPPGLKSYEQYF; clone_size: many; d_call: .; j_call: TRBJ2-7; v_call: TRBV6-1
cdr3_nt: TGTGCCAGCAGCCAAGGGCAGGTCCACTATGGCTACACCTTC; cdr3_aa: CASSQGQVHYGYTF; clone_size: many; d_call: .; j_call: TRBJ1-2; v_call: TRBV7-2